This T cell receptor beta chain was found in a study of blood T cell repertoires in COVID-19. Study-wide context: From the United States, Italy and Spain came samples of acute and convalescent COVID-19.

As originally analysed: Scientists estimated how many nucleated cells there were by amplifying reference gene primers. TCRdb's copy holds only in-frame clones and misses some; the assay was immunoSEQ multiplex PCR. The V and J calls and clone size are taken from that table; D and trimming were inferred from the DNA. Of roughly 250,000 clones in the sample, around 81% were seen once. Germline CDR1 LNHDA, CDR2 SQIVND (reference sequence). V was pared by 5 bases and J by 0 bases, with 13 bases between. The CDR3 is 15 amino acids. The chain employs TRBV19 and TRBJ1-2; possible D gene TRBD1, 5 bases. Sample: peripheral blood. The TCR originated in a woman aged 55-75 years with active or convalescent COVID-19. For the CDR3, the DNA is TGTGCCAGTAGTCCTGGACAACATGCTAACTATGGCTACACCTTC. Translation: CASSPGQHANYGYTF.